The 32 T cell receptor beta chains reported below all come from one sample, sequenced in a study of blood T cell repertoires in COVID-19. The assay was immunoSEQ multiplex PCR, and TCRdb's table has in-frame clones only and misses some. The sample lists some 400,000 clones; around nine tenths were seen once. Material: peripheral blood. These receptors were collected from a human donor in a cohort sampled during active COVID-19.

This chain uses TRBV6-5 with TRBJ1-5; D uncertain. The CDR3 extends over 13 amino acids. Trimming pared 7 bases from V and 5 bases from J, leaving 12 bases between. Germline V gene data show CDR1 as MNHEY and CDR2 as SVGAGI. CDR3 bases: TGTGCCAGCAACCCTCGGGGTGATCAGCCCCAGCATTTT. Protein sequence: CASNPRGDQPQHF.

This clone is a singleton in its sample. The rearrangement uses TRBV19 and TRBJ2-2; TRBD1 is a possible D gene (6 bases). Trimming shortened V by 10 bases and J by 6 bases, and 12 bases separated the two germline ends. Germline V gene sequence: CDR1 LNHDA, CDR2 SQIVND (reference sequence). The length of the CDR3 is 12 residues. The CDR3, as DNA: TGTGCCACAACCCAGGGGCCCGGGGAGCTGTTTTTT. Its translation is CATTQGPGELFF.

J is TRBJ1-4 and V is TRBV6-5; no firm D call. In germline, CDR1 is MNHEY, CDR2 SVGAGI. This CDR3 is built from 14 residues. The V gene lost 2 bases and the J gene lost 4 bases, with 8 bases spanning the gap. The CDR3 loop is CASSYGLLNEKLFF. The CDR3 bases are TGTGCCAGCAGTTACGGACTCCTTAATGAAAAACTGTTTTTT.

The J gene is TRBJ1-5, the V gene TRBV15; TRBD1 matches 7 bases. The CDR3 spans 14 residues. J was trimmed by 7 bases and V by 1 base; bases with no gene match: 4. The germline CDR1 and CDR2 sequences are LNHNV and YYDKDF (reference sequence). The CDR3 region has the DNA TGTGCCACCAGCAGAGTGACAGGGCTGCAGCCCCAGCATTTT. This translates into CATSRVTGLQPQHF.

The genes are TRBV4-2 and TRBJ1-6, with D hard to call. The V gene's germline CDR1 is LGHNA and CDR2 YNFKEQ. Trimming shortened V by 1 base and J by 7 bases, and 8 bases separated the two germline ends. The CDR3 extends over 14 amino acids. CDR3 region: CASSQVIPNSPLHF. The CDR3 coding sequence is TGTGCCAGCAGCCAAGTTATCCCGAATTCACCCCTCCACTTT.

The count of this clone is one. The chain uses TRBV28 and TRBJ1-4; a possible D gene is TRBD1 (6 bases). Trimming pared 4 bases from V and 3 bases from J, leaving 21 bases between. CDR3 length: 18 residues. Germline values: CDR1 MDHEN, CDR2 SYDVKM. As DNA, the CDR3 is TGTGCCAGCAGTTCACGGAATTCGGGGGCGGGGGCTAATGAAAAACTGTTTTTT. Its translation is CASSSRNSGAGANEKLFF.

This chain uses TRBV5-4 with TRBJ2-7, with 7 nucleotides matching TRBD2. In germline, CDR1 is SGHNT, CDR2 YYREEE (reference sequence). CDR3 length equals 14 residues. With 4 bases clipped from V and 2 bases from J, the junction kept 6 bases outside the gene matches. The CDR3 sequence is CASSGGGRTYEQYF. Written as DNA, the CDR3 is TGTGCCAGCAGCGGGGGGGGAAGGACCTACGAGCAGTACTTC.

The CDR3 loop reads CASSFFQRGDNEQFF. The CDR3 bases are TGCGCCAGCAGCTTTTTCCAGCGGGGGGACAATGAGCAGTTCTTC. The gene calls are TRBV5-1 and TRBJ2-1; 9 positions match TRBD2. The CDR3 has 15 amino acids. V lost 2 bases, J lost 5 bases, and 5 bases stayed unmatched. Germline assignment: CDR1 SGHRS and CDR2 YFSETQ.

This chain links TRBV5-6 with TRBJ1-1; a weak D match, TRBD1 (5 bases). The V gene lost 5 bases and the J gene lost 1 base, with 9 bases spanning the gap. Per the germline V gene, CDR1 is SGHDT and CDR2 is YYEEEE. The length of the CDR3 is 13 residues. Here the CDR3 DNA reads TGTGCCAGCAGATTCGACAGGAACACTGAAGCTTTCTTT. Its translation: CASRFDRNTEAFF.

The rearrangement uses TRBV24-1 and TRBJ2-1; 9 bases are a match to TRBD2. Germline V CDR1 and CDR2: KGHDR, SFDVKD. V gave up 5 bases and J gave up 7 bases; unmatched junction bases: 11. The CDR3 extends over 16 amino acids. The CDR3 DNA reads as TGTGCCACCAGTGCCACGGGTGCGGGAGGGAGGAATGAGCAGTTCTTC. Translated: CATSATGAGGRNEQFF.

The chain carries TRBV6-5 and TRBJ1-2; 8 bases are shared with TRBD1. Trimming cost V 0 bases and J 10 bases; bases outside gene matches: 7. This CDR3 spans 14 amino acids. Germline V gene lookup returns CDR1 MNHEY and CDR2 SVGAGI. DNA for the CDR3: TGTGCCAGCAGTTACTCCCCGGACAGGGTCGACTACACCTTC. It is translated as CASSYSPDRVDYTF.

V is TRBV7-9 and J is TRBJ2-7, with 8 positions matching TRBD1. V was clipped by 1 base and J by 2 bases; unmatched bases: 13. The germline V gene has CDR1 SEHNR and CDR2 FQNEAQ (reference sequence). CDR3 length equals 18 residues. The CDR3 loop is CASSLGLRQGALPYEQYF. CDR3 nucleotides: TGTGCCAGCAGCTTAGGGCTGAGGCAGGGGGCGCTCCCCTACGAGCAGTACTTC.

The chain uses TRBV19 and TRBJ2-7; 9 bases line up with TRBD1. The CDR3 length is 16 residues. Germline V lookup: CDR1 LNHDA, CDR2 SQIVND (reference sequence). J lost 7 bases, V lost 4 bases, and 14 bases had no gene match. CDR3 amino acids: CASSTIPDRGLGEQYF. The CDR3, as DNA: TGTGCCAGTAGTACAATCCCGGACAGGGGATTAGGGGAGCAGTACTTC.

This clone was recorded a few times. The genes are TRBV5-8 and TRBJ1-1; no reliable D call. V lost 0 bases, J lost 6 bases, and 12 bases lay in between. The CDR3 consists of 14 residues. CDR1 and CDR2 from the germline V gene are SGHTS and YDEGEE. The DNA of the CDR3 is TGTGCCAGCAGCTTGGAGCGGGGTCTAGCTGAAGCTTTCTTT. It yields the protein CASSLERGLAEAFF.

This chain uses TRBV2 with TRBJ2-6; TRBD1 is a possible D gene (6 bases). V gave up 7 bases and J gave up 2 bases, with 33 bases separating them. The germline gives CDR1 SNHLY, CDR2 FYNNEI. The CDR3 runs 22 residues. The CDR3 is CASTAVDRIPRVGLPGANVLTF. For the CDR3, the DNA is TGTGCCAGCACTGCTGTTGACAGGATCCCCAGGGTAGGGCTGCCTGGGGCCAACGTCCTGACTTTC.

This chain uses TRBV9 with TRBJ1-1; TRBD1 agrees at 9 bases. Germline CDR1 and CDR2: SGDLS and YYNGEE. Trimming removed 3 bases from V and 3 bases from J; junction bases left unmatched: 6. The CDR3 extends over 15 amino acids. CDR3 in DNA: TGTGCCAGCAGCGCAGAGGACAGGGGAGACACTGAAGCTTTCTTT. Translation gives CASSAEDRGDTEAFF.

CDR3 amino acids: CASSQGGGKLTEAFF. As DNA, the CDR3 is TGTGCCAGCAGCCAAGGGGGGGGGAAGTTGACTGAAGCTTTCTTT. This chain uses TRBV6-5 with TRBJ1-1; TRBD1 might be the D (6 bases). The CDR3 is 15 residues long. Between the trimmed V and J ends, which lost 6 bases and 5 bases, there was a span of 19 bases. Germline V CDR1 and CDR2: MNHEY, SVGAGI.

V is TRBV15 and J is TRBJ1-4, with 11 bases aligning to TRBD1. This CDR3 region has 14 residues. Germline assignment: CDR1 LNHNV and CDR2 YYDKDF (reference sequence). The V gene end was trimmed by 2 bases and the J gene end by 10 bases; junction bases not matched to a gene: 3. The CDR3 spells CATSRRDRGGKLFF. DNA for the CDR3: TGTGCCACCAGCAGACGGGACAGGGGGGGAAAACTGTTTTTT.

V and J are TRBV2 and TRBJ2-2; 9 bases line up with TRBD1. Germline values: CDR1 SNHLY, CDR2 FYNNEI. This CDR3 contains 15 residues. V trimming: 6 bases; J trimming: 6 bases; junction bases outside the gene matches: 8. CDR3 bases: TGTGCCAGCAGGGCCGGGACAGGGTCCTCCGGGGAGCTGTTTTTT. It yields the protein CASRAGTGSSGELFF.

The chain has TRBV7-9 and TRBJ1-6; TRBD1 might be the D (6 bases). Germline V gene sequence: CDR1 SEHNR, CDR2 FQNEAQ (reference sequence). CDR3 length: 14 amino acids. V was trimmed by 1 base and J by 10 bases, leaving 11 bases between them. CDR3 residues: CASSLDRVPSPLHF. DNA for the CDR3: TGTGCCAGCAGCTTAGACAGGGTCCCGTCACCCCTCCACTTT.

The chain employs TRBV5-1 and TRBJ1-3, with TRBD1 identical over 10 bases. J was trimmed by 4 bases and V by 4 bases; bases with no gene match: 11. CDR1 is SGHRS and CDR2 is YFSETQ in the germline V gene. The CDR3 is made up of 17 amino acids. The DNA for the CDR3 is TGCGCCAGCAGCCCCGGACAGGGGGGATCGCGGGGAAACACCATATATTTT. This translates into CASSPGQGGSRGNTIYF.

The chain uses TRBV5-1 and TRBJ2-1; 13 positions match TRBD2. CDR3 length: 20 residues. Germline V gene sequence: CDR1 SGHRS, CDR2 YFSETQ. The ends lost 3 bases at V and 2 bases at J; junction bases unmatched: 14. The CDR3 DNA reads as TGCGCCAGCAGCTCCCAGGGTACTAGCGGGGGGGCCCCTACCTACAATGAGCAGTTCTTC. It specifies CASSSQGTSGGAPTYNEQFF.

V gene TRBV7-3 combines with J gene TRBJ1-1; D not resolved. CDR3 length equals 15 residues. V dropped 5 bases and J dropped 0 bases, with 13 bases sitting between them. Germline CDR1 and CDR2: SGHTA and FQGTGA. The CDR3 here is CASSPDGGMNTEAFF. Here the CDR3 DNA reads TGTGCCAGCAGCCCAGATGGAGGGATGAACACTGAAGCTTTCTTT.

The rearrangement uses TRBV4-1 and TRBJ2-7; 11 bases fit TRBD2. With V trimmed by 1 base and J by 2 bases, 4 bases remained unmatched. The CDR3 spans 16 residues. CDR1 is MGHRA, CDR2 YSYEKL, per germline. CDR3 protein: CASSQASGGPTYEQYF. Here the CDR3 DNA reads TGCGCCAGCAGCCAAGCTAGCGGGGGGCCCACCTACGAGCAGTACTTC.

The CDR3: CAISDLAGGGDEQFF. The CDR3 DNA reads TGTGCCATCAGTGACTTAGCGGGAGGAGGCGATGAGCAGTTCTTC. This chain links TRBV10-3 with TRBJ2-1; TRBD2 aligns across 10 bases. This CDR3 is 15 amino acids long. Unmatched junction bases numbered 7, after V lost 3 bases and J lost 8 bases. Per the germline V gene, CDR1 is ENHRY and CDR2 is SYGVKD.

The chain couples TRBV3-1 (or the pseudogene TRBV3-2) to TRBJ2-3; TRBD2 agrees at 11 bases. Germline V lookup: CDR1 LGHDT, CDR2 YNNKEL (reference sequence). J was trimmed by 1 base and V by 4 bases; bases with no gene match: 4. The CDR3 has 16 residues. As DNA, the CDR3 is TGTGCCAGCAGCCCGGGACTAGCGGAGGGCACAGATACGCAGTATTTT. Residues: CASSPGLAEGTDTQYF.

V usage is TRBV7-9 and J usage is TRBJ1-2, with D tentatively TRBD1 (6 bases). Germline CDR1 and CDR2: SEHNR and FQNEAQ (reference sequence). Trimming removed 4 bases at V and 8 bases at J, with 14 bases between. The CDR3 contains 13 residues. The CDR3 sequence: CASSSGQGTGYTF. Written as DNA, the CDR3 is TGTGCCAGCAGCTCCGGGCAGGGGACGGGCTACACCTTC.

In DNA, the CDR3 is TGCAGCGTTGAGAGGACAGGGTCCGGGACTGAAGCTTTCTTT. Protein: CSVERTGSGTEAFF. The rearrangement joins TRBV29-1 to TRBJ1-1; 8 positions agree with TRBD1. V shed 3 bases, J shed 5 bases, and the junction held 8 bases outside the gene matches. The CDR3 totals 14 residues. Germline-derived CDR1 and CDR2 are SQVTM and ANQGSEA.

The rearrangement joins TRBV7-7 to TRBJ2-3; D perhaps matches TRBD1 (5 bases). The CDR3 is 15 residues long. V dropped 2 bases and J dropped 2 bases, with 11 bases sitting between them. Germline-derived CDR1 and CDR2 are SSHAT and FNYEAQ (reference sequence). CDR3 bases: TGTGCCAGCAGCTTATCCGGCAGGGACACAGATACGCAGTATTTT. Translating gives CASSLSGRDTDTQYF.

This clone appeared a few times. Written as DNA, the CDR3 is TGCGCCAGCAGCCGAATGACGGGTGGGGAGACCCAGTACTTC. This gives the protein CASSRMTGGETQYF. The chain is built from TRBV4-1 and TRBJ2-5; D gene uncertain. Trimming cost V 4 bases and J 5 bases, with 14 bases left between them. Germline CDR1 is MGHRA and CDR2 is YSYEKL. The CDR3 runs 14 residues.

The chain couples TRBV2 to TRBJ1-1, with 8 bases aligning to TRBD1. Germline CDR1 is SNHLY and CDR2 is FYNNEI. With V trimmed by 5 bases and J by 4 bases, 9 bases remained unmatched. This CDR3 has 15 amino acids. The CDR3, as DNA: TGTGCCAGCAGTCCTTGGTCGGGACAGGCCACTGAAGCTTTCTTT. Translating gives CASSPWSGQATEAFF.

The V and J genes are TRBV10-3 and TRBJ1-3; no reliable D call. The CDR3 runs to 17 residues. The ends were cut back, 3 bases at V and 0 bases at J, with 15 bases in the middle. Per germline, CDR1 ENHRY and CDR2 SYGVKD. This CDR3 reads CAISDPQDNNSGNTIYF. CDR3 nucleotides: TGTGCCATCAGTGACCCCCAAGACAACAACTCTGGAAACACCATATATTTT.